This passage covers 21 T cell receptor beta chains from one sample sequenced in a study of shared clonotypes between healthy human individuals. Generated by immunoSEQ multiplex PCR, the TCRdb table keeps only in-frame clones and is missing some. The repertoire holds some 1.1 million clones, with roughly 80% as singletons. The sample was memory CD4+ T cells from PBMCs. Regarding subset: CD45RA-negative fraction. These receptors were obtained from a man between 18 and 35 years old in good health. Some clones in this sample may be carry-over from other donors' samples.

Only one count was recorded for this clone. This chain links TRBV18 with TRBJ2-3, with D tentatively TRBD2 (5 bases). This CDR3 has 14 residues. V lost 0 bases and J 2 bases, leaving 6 bases between the germline ends. Per the germline V gene, CDR1 is KGHSH and CDR2 is LQKENI. The CDR3 DNA reads as TGTGCCAGCTCACCACCCGGGGACACAGATACGCAGTATTTT. Translation: CASSPPGDTDTQYF.

This clone was seen just once. The chain is built from TRBV30 and TRBJ2-3; 7 bases match TRBD2. The CDR3 consists of 14 residues. Germline V gene sequence: CDR1 GTSNPN, CDR2 SVGIG (reference sequence). Germline trimming cut 1 base from V and 4 bases from J; bases unmatched to any gene: 5. CDR3 DNA sequence: TGTGCCTGGAGTGCGGGGGGTACCGCAGATACGCAGTATTTT. Translating gives CAWSAGGTADTQYF.

J is TRBJ2-1 and V is TRBV5-1, with 15 bases that match TRBD2. V shed 4 bases and J 6 bases; nucleotides not matched to a gene: 5. The V gene's germline CDR1 is SGHRS and CDR2 YFSETQ. This CDR3 comprises 16 residues. The CDR3: CASSKTGLAGGNEQFF. CDR3 bases: TGCGCCAGCAGCAAAACGGGACTAGCGGGAGGCAATGAGCAGTTCTTC. Supplemented by reference TRBV5-1 and TRBJ2-1, the full variable domain reads KAGVTQTPRYLIKTRGQQVTLSCSPISGHRSVSWYQQTPGQGLQFLFEYFSETQRNKGNFPGRFSGRQFSNSRSEMNVSTLELGDSALYLCASSKTGLAGGNEQFFGPGTRLTVL.

This chain links TRBV7-8 with TRBJ1-1; D might be TRBD1 (5 bases). Trimming removed 5 bases at V and 10 bases at J, with 20 bases between. Germline V CDR1 and CDR2: SGHVS, FQNEAQ. The CDR3 extends over 14 amino acids. For the CDR3, the DNA is TGTGCCAGCAGCCCGGCCGGCGCCTGGGGGTCAGCTTTCTTT. Its protein is CASSPAGAWGSAFF.

As concerns this clone: Other DNA sequences of this sample code for an identical CDR3. The chain couples TRBV20-1 to TRBJ1-2; D not certain. The CDR3 loop spans 10 amino acids. V lost 3 bases to trimming and J lost 1 base, with 0 bases between them. Germline CDR1 is DFQATT and CDR2 is SNEGSKA (reference sequence). CDR3 DNA sequence: TGCAGTGCTAGTAACTATGGCTACACCTTC. Its translation is CSASNYGYTF.

This clone was counted ten times or more. DNA of the CDR3: TGTGCCAGCAGTTTATTGTCAGGGGCCTATGGCTACACCTTC. Translation: CASSLLSGAYGYTF. The chain uses TRBV28 and TRBJ1-2, with D maybe TRBD1 (6 bases). This CDR3 spans 14 amino acids. Germline V gene sequence: CDR1 MDHEN, CDR2 SYDVKM. The V gene lost 1 base and the J gene lost 4 bases, with 10 bases spanning the gap.

The chain combines TRBV11-2 with TRBJ2-7; no clear D. The V end was cut by 2 bases, the J end by 3 bases, with 17 bases between. Germline CDR1 is SGHAT and CDR2 is FQNNGV. The CDR3 totals 16 residues. DNA for the CDR3: TGTGCCAGCAGCTTAAACCCCCGACATGAATTCTACGAGCAGTACTTC. Translation gives CASSLNPRHEFYEQYF.

V is TRBV7-2 and J is TRBJ2-2; possibly TRBD2 for D (5 bases). The CDR3 consists of 13 residues. The V gene lost 3 bases and the J gene lost 6 bases, with 8 bases spanning the gap. Looked up from germline, CDR1 is SGHTA and CDR2 is FQGNSA. The CDR3 bases are TGTGCCAGCAGCTTCCTACTAGCCGGGGAGCTGTTTTTT. Its protein product is CASSFLLAGELFF.

The rearrangement links TRBV5-1 to TRBJ2-1; 7 positions match TRBD1. The CDR3 loop spans 14 amino acids. CDR1 and CDR2 (germline): SGHRS, YFSETQ. V shed 4 bases and J 7 bases; nucleotides not matched to a gene: 8. The CDR3 nucleotides are TGCGCCAGCAGCCAAGACAGGGTAGGGAATGAGCAGTTCTTC. This encodes CASSQDRVGNEQFF.

Remarks on this clone: Other DNA sequences in the same sample also yield this CDR3. The J gene is TRBJ2-1, the V gene TRBV28, with unresolved D. Germline V gene sequence: CDR1 MDHEN, CDR2 SYDVKM. The CDR3 extends over 11 amino acids. V lost 4 bases, J lost 7 bases, and 5 bases lay in between. In nucleotides, the CDR3 is TGTGCCAGCAGTTCGCTTAATGAGCAGTTCTTC. Amino acids: CASSSLNEQFF.

V and J are TRBV2 and TRBJ2-2; D unclear. The germline CDR1 and CDR2 sequences are SNHLY and FYNNEI. V dropped 8 bases and J dropped 1 base, with 5 bases sitting between them. This CDR3 is 12 amino acids long. This CDR3 reads CASGQNTGELFF. The CDR3 nucleotides are TGTGCCAGCGGGCAGAACACCGGGGAGCTGTTTTTT.

The CDR3 DNA sequence: TGTGCCAGCAGTTTATTGGGGGCAGTCAATCAGCCCCAGCATTTT. Translating gives CASSLLGAVNQPQHF. V gene TRBV28 combines with J gene TRBJ1-5; D might be TRBD1 (6 bases). Trimming shortened V by 1 base and J by 3 bases, and 10 bases separated the two germline ends. This CDR3 has 15 residues. Germline-derived CDR1 and CDR2 are MDHEN and SYDVKM.

This sequence joins TRBV5-1 and TRBJ1-3, with 7 bases aligning to TRBD1. CDR3 length equals 16 residues. The germline V gene has CDR1 SGHRS and CDR2 YFSETQ. V dropped 0 bases and J dropped 2; count of bases not matched to a gene: 5. DNA for the CDR3: TGCGCCAGCAGCTTGGATCGGGACAGAACTGGAAACACCATATATTTT. Protein sequence: CASSLDRDRTGNTIYF.

About this clone itself: Other DNA sequences in this sample translate to the same CDR3. The rearrangement joins TRBV28 to TRBJ2-7, with no clear D. This CDR3 region has 11 residues. V lost 6 bases, J lost 3 bases, and 6 bases lay in between. The germline gives CDR1 MDHEN, CDR2 SYDVKM. CDR3 region: CASSRYYEQYF. Here the CDR3 DNA reads TGTGCCAGCAGCCGCTACTACGAGCAGTACTTC.

The chain links TRBV12-5 to TRBJ1-2; D unclear. Germline CDR1 is LGHNT and CDR2 is FRNRAP. Trimming stripped 3 bases from V and 4 bases from J, with 9 bases between. This CDR3 comprises 13 residues. CDR3 sequence (DNA): TGTGCTAGTGGTTTCGGGGAGGCCTATGGCTACACCTTC. It translates to CASGFGEAYGYTF.

The table lists this clone with many counts. The genes are TRBV29-1 and TRBJ1-5; D is possibly TRBD1 (5 bases). This CDR3 is 14 amino acids long. Germline-derived CDR1 and CDR2 are SQVTM and ANQGSEA. Between the trimmed V and J ends, which lost 6 bases and 5 bases, there was a span of 17 bases. The CDR3 DNA sequence: TGCAGCGTAGGTGGGGCAGGTTTTGATCAGCCCCAGCATTTT. This translates into CSVGGAGFDQPQHF.

This chain joins TRBV6-1 and TRBJ2-3, with D hard to call. The V and J ends lost 3 bases and 6 bases respectively, with 10 bases between them. The CDR3 length is 13 residues. Germline CDR1 reads MNHNS; CDR2 reads SASEGT. The CDR3 DNA reads TGTGCCAGCAGTGAGGCGTTGGGGGATACGCAGTATTTT. This sequence encodes CASSEALGDTQYF.

The count of this clone is one. The rearrangement joins TRBV5-1 to TRBJ1-1, with no clear D. CDR1 is SGHRS, CDR2 YFSETQ, per germline. V was clipped by 5 bases and J by 4 bases, with 9 bases between them. This CDR3 is 12 amino acids long. CDR3 sequence (DNA): TGCGCCAGCAGGGTCGAGGCCACTGAAGCTTTCTTT. Translation gives CASRVEATEAFF.

On this clone: The sample contains more than one DNA sequence encoding this CDR3. This chain joins TRBV30 and TRBJ1-2, with D hard to call. Trimming cost V 0 bases and J 3 bases, with 8 bases left between them. CDR3 length: 13 amino acids. The V gene's germline CDR1 is GTSNPN and CDR2 SVGIG (reference sequence). This CDR3 reads CAWSVNRDYGYTF. The CDR3 DNA follows: TGTGCCTGGAGTGTAAACCGCGACTATGGCTACACCTTC.

This clone was recorded once. The chain employs TRBV5-8 and TRBJ1-3; D gene unclear. Looked up from germline, CDR1 is SGHTS and CDR2 is YDEGEE. The CDR3 totals 17 residues. Trimming stripped 4 bases from V and 0 bases from J, with 17 bases between. CDR3 protein: CASSHTRKILSGNTIYF. The CDR3 DNA follows: TGTGCCAGCAGCCACACCAGGAAGATACTCTCTGGAAACACCATATATTTT. Full variable domain (outside the CDR3, taken from reference TRBV5-8 and TRBJ1-3): EAGVTQSPTHLIKTRGQQATLRCSPISGHTSVYWYQQALGLGLQFLLWYDEGEERNRGNFPPRFSGRQFPNYSSELNVNALELEDSALYLCASSHTRKILSGNTIYFGEGSWLTVV.

J is TRBJ2-3 and V is TRBV5-1, with 11 bases identical to TRBD2. This CDR3 is built from 21 residues. V lost 2 bases, J lost 4 bases, and 21 bases stayed unmatched. CDR1 is SGHRS and CDR2 is YFSETQ in the germline V gene. The CDR3 sequence is CASSLRRGGSLAGGLADTQYF. As DNA, the CDR3 is TGCGCCAGCAGCTTAAGACGAGGGGGTTCCCTAGCGGGAGGTCTGGCAGATACGCAGTATTTT. Combining the CDR3 with reference TRBV5-1 and TRBJ2-3 gives the whole variable domain KAGVTQTPRYLIKTRGQQVTLSCSPISGHRSVSWYQQTPGQGLQFLFEYFSETQRNKGNFPGRFSGRQFSNSRSEMNVSTLELGDSALYLCASSLRRGGSLAGGLADTQYFGPGTRLTVL.